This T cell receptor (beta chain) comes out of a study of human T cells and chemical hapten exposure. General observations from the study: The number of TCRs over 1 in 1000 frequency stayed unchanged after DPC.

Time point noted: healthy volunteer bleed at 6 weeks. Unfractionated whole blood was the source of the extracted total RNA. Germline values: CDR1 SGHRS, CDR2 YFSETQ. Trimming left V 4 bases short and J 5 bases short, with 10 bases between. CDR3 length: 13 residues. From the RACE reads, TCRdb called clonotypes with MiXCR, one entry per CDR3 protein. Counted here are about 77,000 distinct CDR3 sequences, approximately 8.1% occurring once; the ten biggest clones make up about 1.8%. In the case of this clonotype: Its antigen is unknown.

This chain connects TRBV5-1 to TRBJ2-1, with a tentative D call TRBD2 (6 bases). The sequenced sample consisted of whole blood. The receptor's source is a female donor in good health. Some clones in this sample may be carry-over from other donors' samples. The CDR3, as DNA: TGCGCCAGCAGCGGGGGACTGAACAATGAGCAGTTCTTC. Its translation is CASSGGLNNEQFF.